These 17 T cell receptor beta chains were sequenced from one sample in a study of PD-L1 blockade in urothelial cancer. Time point meaning: pretreatment peripheral blood. The assay was immunoSEQ multiplex PCR, and TCRdb's table has in-frame clones only and misses some. There are 45,000 to 60,000 clones in the sample; 82% occur only once, and roughly 1.7% lies in the top ten. The material was PBMCs, obtained around atezolizumab (anti-PD-L1) treatment. These receptor sequences come from a man aged 50-59 years with urothelial cancer.

The genes are TRBV5-1 and TRBJ2-1, with 7 bases that match TRBD2. V lost 4 bases, J lost 9 bases, and 10 bases stayed unmatched. The germline gives CDR1 SGHRS, CDR2 YFSETQ. The CDR3 spans 14 residues. CDR3 DNA sequence: TGCGCCAGCAGCATCGGGGACTATAGTGGTGAGCAGTTCTTC. It translates to CASSIGDYSGEQFF.

This clone occurred once. This chain uses TRBV7-2 with TRBJ1-6, with D tentatively TRBD1 (6 bases). The CDR3 contains 14 residues. The germline V and J ends were trimmed by 1 base and 9 bases, with 10 bases remaining between them. Germline V lookup: CDR1 SGHTA, CDR2 FQGNSA. CDR3 in DNA: TGTGCCAGCAGCTTAGTCGGGACATTTTCACCCCTCCACTTT. This translates into CASSLVGTFSPLHF.

This clone has more than one count but fewer than ten. J is TRBJ2-1 and V is TRBV9, with 7 bases identical to TRBD2. The CDR3 spans 16 residues. Germline V gene lookup returns CDR1 SGDLS and CDR2 YYNGEE. V shed 0 bases, J shed 7 bases, and the junction held 10 bases outside the gene matches. The CDR3 protein is CASSVVRTGGGNEQFF. The CDR3 region has the DNA TGTGCCAGCAGCGTAGTGCGAACGGGAGGTGGGAATGAGCAGTTCTTC. The variable domain in full, completed from reference TRBV9 and TRBJ2-1, reads DSGVTQTPKHLITATGQRVTLRCSPRSGDLSVYWYQQSLDQGLQFLIQYYNGEERAKGNILERFSAQQFPDLHSELNLSSLELGDSALYFCASSVVRTGGGNEQFFGPGTRLTVL.

In its sample, this clone was seen once. The rearrangement uses TRBV28 and TRBJ1-5, with 9 bases lining up with TRBD1. Germline values: CDR1 MDHEN, CDR2 SYDVKM. The CDR3 totals 15 residues. Losses at the gene ends were 1 base for V and 6 bases for J; bases not matched to a gene: 4. CDR3 in DNA: TGTGCCAGCAGTTTATACAGGGGGCCGGGTCAGCCCCAGCATTTT. Protein product: CASSLYRGPGQPQHF.

The chain couples TRBV18 to TRBJ2-7, with 9 bases matching TRBD1. The germline CDR1 and CDR2 sequences are KGHSH and LQKENI. After removal of 1 base from V and 6 bases from J, the junction contained 4 bases not matched to a gene. The CDR3 is made up of 14 amino acids. The CDR3 reads CASSPRDRDVEQYV. In DNA form, the CDR3 reads TGTGCCAGCTCACCACGGGACAGGGATGTCGAGCAGTACGTC.

The chain combines TRBV7-8 with TRBJ1-2; 12 bases fit TRBD1. The V gene end was trimmed by 5 bases and the J gene end by 5 bases; junction bases not matched to a gene: 6. CDR3 length equals 15 residues. Per the germline V gene, CDR1 is SGHVS and CDR2 is FQNEAQ. The CDR3 is CASSRGGQGAYGYTF. In DNA form, the CDR3 reads TGTGCCAGCAGCAGGGGGGGACAGGGGGCTTATGGCTACACCTTC.

The chain is built from TRBV5-1 and TRBJ2-3; 9 nucleotides line up with TRBD1. Germline CDR1 reads SGHRS; CDR2 reads YFSETQ. With V trimmed by 0 bases and J by 7 bases, 21 bases remained unmatched. The CDR3 has 20 amino acids. The CDR3 region has the DNA TGCGCCAGCAGCTTGGCCTTACAGAGGCCGGGGACAGGGACCTCATATACGCAGTATTTT. Residues: CASSLALQRPGTGTSYTQYF.

The chain uses TRBV7-8 and TRBJ2-3; a possible D gene is TRBD2 (7 bases). The CDR3 is made up of 15 amino acids. V lost 1 base to trimming and J lost 5 bases, with 13 bases between them. The germline V gene encodes CDR1 SGHVS and CDR2 FQNEAQ. CDR3 loop: CASSLDWGGIDTQYF. The CDR3, as DNA: TGTGCCAGCAGCTTAGATTGGGGGGGCATAGATACGCAGTATTTT.

The chain recombines TRBV2 with TRBJ1-1; no firm D call. CDR3 length: 14 amino acids. The germline CDR1 and CDR2 sequences are SNHLY and FYNNEI. V gave up 4 bases and J gave up 1 base, with 10 bases separating them. The CDR3 spells CASSAREGNTEAFF. The CDR3 bases are TGTGCCAGCAGTGCACGGGAGGGGAACACTGAAGCTTTCTTT.

This clone has a single count. This sequence joins TRBV5-1 and TRBJ2-7, with 9 bases identical to TRBD1. The V segment lost 4 bases and the J segment 5 bases; nucleotides outside the gene matches: 7. From germline, CDR1 is SGHRS and CDR2 YFSETQ. CDR3 length equals 14 residues. DNA of the CDR3: TGCGCCAGCAGCAGGGGACAGGGTGGCCACGAGCAGTACGTC. This encodes CASSRGQGGHEQYV.

This chain links TRBV9 with TRBJ2-7, with 10 bases lining up with TRBD2. V shed 0 bases, J shed 2 bases, and the junction held 2 bases outside the gene matches. CDR1 and CDR2 (germline): SGDLS, YYNGEE. The CDR3 has 15 residues. Written as DNA, the CDR3 is TGTGCCAGCAGCGTAGCTAGCGGGAGTCCCTACGAGCAGTACTTC. Translating gives CASSVASGSPYEQYF.

The genes are TRBV18 and TRBJ2-3; D possibly corresponds to TRBD1 (6 bases). This CDR3 has 15 residues. Germline CDR1 and CDR2: KGHSH and LQKENI. V shed 3 bases and J shed 5 bases, with 15 bases lying between them. This chain's CDR3 is CASSPFHTGQDTQYF. The CDR3 nucleotides read TGTGCCAGCTCACCGTTTCATACAGGGCAAGATACGCAGTATTTT.

The chain employs TRBV14 and TRBJ1-1; D not resolved. V was trimmed by 3 bases and J by 1 base, leaving 6 bases between them. The CDR3 sequence is 13 residues long. In germline, CDR1 is SGHDN, CDR2 FVKESK. CDR3 sequence: CASSQWRNTEAFF. DNA for the CDR3: TGTGCCAGCAGCCAGTGGAGGAACACTGAAGCTTTCTTT.

The V and J genes are TRBV2 and TRBJ1-1; TRBD1 aligns across 7 bases. Germline trimming cut 6 bases from V and 0 bases from J; bases unmatched to any gene: 7. Germline CDR1 and CDR2: SNHLY and FYNNEI. The CDR3 extends over 15 amino acids. CDR3 sequence reads: CASRRDSTMNTEAFF. For the CDR3, the DNA is TGTGCCAGCAGGAGGGACAGCACCATGAACACTGAAGCTTTCTTT. The full variable domain, its missing parts supplied by reference TRBV2 and TRBJ1-1, is EPEVTQTPSHQVTQMGQEVILRCVPISNHLYFYWYRQILGQKVEFLVSFYNNEISEKSEIFDDQFSVERPDGSNFTLKIRSTKLEDSAMYFCASRRDSTMNTEAFFGQGTRLTVV.

This rearrangement joins TRBV10-2 to TRBJ2-7; D perhaps matches TRBD1 (6 bases). Germline-derived CDR1 and CDR2 are WSHSY and SAAADI. The V gene lost 4 bases and the J gene lost 2 bases, with 9 bases spanning the gap. The CDR3 has 13 amino acids. Here the CDR3 reads CASSVNRAYEQYF. The CDR3 DNA is TGCGCCAGCAGTGTAAACAGGGCCTACGAGCAGTACTTC.

This clone was recorded only once. The gene calls are TRBV18 and TRBJ2-5, with D possibly TRBD2 on 5 matching bases. From germline, CDR1 is KGHSH and CDR2 LQKENI. The CDR3 is 13 residues long. Trimming took off 3 bases at V and 4 bases at J, with 9 bases between the two ends. The CDR3 DNA reads TGTGCCAGCTCACCTCTGGGGAGAGAGACCCAGTACTTC. Amino acid sequence: CASSPLGRETQYF. Full variable domain (missing parts from reference TRBV18 and TRBJ2-5): NAGVMQNPRHLVRRRGQEARLRCSPMKGHSHVYWYRQLPEEGLKFMVYLQKENIIDESGMPKERFSAEFPKEGPSILRIQQVVRGDSAAYFCASSPLGRETQYFGPGTRLLVL.

This sequence joins TRBV4-2 and TRBJ2-7; D may match TRBD1 or TRBD2 (5 bases each). CDR1 is LGHNA, CDR2 YNFKEQ, per germline. V lost 2 bases to trimming and J lost 6 bases, with 8 bases between them. The CDR3 has 12 residues. CDR3 loop: CASSQIGGEQYV. Written as DNA, the CDR3 is TGTGCCAGCAGCCAAATTGGGGGCGAGCAGTACGTC.